Below, one TCR beta chain is given with its context. Its antigen is currently unknown. The data stem from a study of radiation and T cells in renal cell carcinoma. General study points: In blood, top tumor clones expanded by 2 weeks, shrinking by 4.

The CDR3 totals 14 residues. Germline values: CDR1 SGHRS, CDR2 YFSETQ. J gave up 3 bases and V 4 bases, and 4 bases lay outside the gene matches. The data were produced by immunoSEQ multiplex PCR, yet TCRdb's version contains in-frame clones alone and is incomplete. Of 150,000 to 180,000 clones in the sample, roughly 87% are singletons; the top ten hold around 13%. The time point: blood 2 weeks post-SBRT. Sample treatment: 15 Gy SBRT to primary tumor, nephrectomy 4 weeks later. This renal cell carcinoma was of the clear cell type. The material sequenced was blood, taken from a patient whose treatment included radiotherapy and nephrectomy. The V and J genes are TRBV5-1 and TRBJ2-1; 7 nucleotides agree with TRBD1. The TCR originated in a woman aged 45-65 years with renal cell carcinoma. The CDR3 DNA reads TGCGCCAGCAGCCCCCAGGGGGTCTACAATGAGCAGTTCTTC. Translated, it gives CASSPQGVYNEQFF.